A single T cell receptor (beta chain) is shown here with its context. Its antigen remains unknown. Clinicians in the United States treated all participants with HIV. The data derive from a study of long-term antiretroviral therapy in people with HIV. Regarding the study as a whole: Pre-ART expanded clones dominated the repertoire at every time point.

It was version v3.0 of the immunoSEQ assay that was run at survey level. The protocol was immunoSEQ multiplex PCR, while the TCRdb copy is restricted to in-frame clones and leaves out a portion. The data show approximately 16,000 clones, approximately 80% seen once. The V gene's germline CDR1 is MNHNS and CDR2 SASEGT. This CDR3 spans 12 amino acids. The germline V and J ends were trimmed by 0 bases and 3 bases, with 3 bases remaining between them. The sample was unsorted PBMCs, taken about 3.1 years after starting antiretroviral therapy. The chain couples TRBV6-1 to TRBJ2-7; D remains ambiguous. The TCR sequence derives from a woman in her thirties or forties with HIV. This chain's CDR3 is CASSEASYEQYF. The CDR3 coding sequence is TGTGCCAGCAGTGAAGCAAGCTACGAGCAGTACTTC.